This T cell receptor (beta chain) stems from a study of blood T cell repertoires in COVID-19. Study-level information: The samples span acute and convalescent COVID-19 from the United States, Italy and Spain. PBMCs, B-cell-depleted T cells, or T cells provided the cDNA or gDNA that made up the material.

Trimming removed 2 bases at V and 4 bases at J, with 11 bases between. The CDR3 extends over 13 amino acids. Per the germline V gene, CDR1 is SQVTM and CDR2 is ANQGSEA. In the original workflow: Estimated nucleated cell counts came from reference gene primer amplification. The method was immunoSEQ multiplex PCR; TCRdb's version includes in-frame clones alone and lacks a portion of them. V and J calls and clone size are given by that table; D and trimming were obtained from the DNA. Of approximately 100,000 clones listed, about 89% are singletons. The chain carries TRBV29-1 and TRBJ1-2; no clear D gene. The clonotype originates from a man aged 50-59 years with acute or convalescent COVID-19. The sequencing input was peripheral blood. The CDR3 DNA sequence: TGCAGCGTTGAAAAAGACAACGGCTATGGCTACACCTTC. Its protein is CSVEKDNGYGYTF.